This T cell receptor beta chain was recorded in a study of cytomegalovirus exposure and HLA in healthy donors. Study observations and caveats: In a later analysis, V- and J-gene trimming of beta chains associated with a DCLRE1C missense variant, replicated independently. HLA alleles showed associations with approximately 15,000 TCR beta sequences in a later analysis, at a 0.05 false discovery rate. Reportedly, a later analysis found an Asian-associated ancestry cluster had fewer N-insertions than the approximately 670-donor mean.

PCR primers comprised 60 Vbeta and 13 Jbeta primers. The assay was immunoSEQ multiplex PCR, and TCRdb's table has in-frame clones only and misses some. The table includes some 270,000 clones, around 80% detected once. This clone has only one observation. Its antigen is not identified. Looked up from germline, CDR1 is SEHNR and CDR2 is FQNEAQ (reference sequence). With V trimmed by 5 bases and J by 1 base, 5 bases remained unmatched. The CDR3 runs to 15 residues. This receptor was identified in a girl aged 2 to 10 in good health and CMV-seronegative. Sequencing was done on a sample of PBMCs. The rearrangement joins TRBV7-9 to TRBJ2-3; 8 nucleotides align to TRBD2. The CDR3 region has the DNA TGTGCCAGCAGCCCCCCAGCGGGGGGCACAGATACGCAGTATTTT. As protein: CASSPPAGGTDTQYF.